This T cell receptor (beta chain) originates from a study of spatial heterogeneity in lung cancer. Study-level background: Raw reads showed each unique TCR and UMI combination turning up more than ten times on average.

Time point defined: sample taken at primary tumor resection. The donor group consisted of around 66 patients who had untreated, early-stage non-small cell lung cancer. Whole RNA came from tumor, nontumor lung or frozen PBMC and was sequenced without being sorted. This clonotype was counted between two and nine times. V lost 5 bases and J 6 bases, leaving 9 bases between the germline ends. Germline loops: CDR1 SGHVS, CDR2 FQNEAQ. CDR3 size: 12 residues. Each TCR cDNA molecule bore a unique molecular identifier. MiXCR, applied by TCRdb to the 5' RACE reads, yields one record per CDR3 protein. The sample yields tens of thousands of distinct CDR3 sequences, 3.1% seen once.

Sequencing was performed on normal lung tissue next to the tumor, taken at surgery. The chain combines TRBV7-8 with TRBJ2-3; D unclear. This TCR was sampled from a male donor with early-stage non-small cell lung cancer. DNA for the CDR3: TGTGCCAGCAGCCTTAGTAGGGATACGCAGTATTTT. The encoded protein is CASSLSRDTQYF.